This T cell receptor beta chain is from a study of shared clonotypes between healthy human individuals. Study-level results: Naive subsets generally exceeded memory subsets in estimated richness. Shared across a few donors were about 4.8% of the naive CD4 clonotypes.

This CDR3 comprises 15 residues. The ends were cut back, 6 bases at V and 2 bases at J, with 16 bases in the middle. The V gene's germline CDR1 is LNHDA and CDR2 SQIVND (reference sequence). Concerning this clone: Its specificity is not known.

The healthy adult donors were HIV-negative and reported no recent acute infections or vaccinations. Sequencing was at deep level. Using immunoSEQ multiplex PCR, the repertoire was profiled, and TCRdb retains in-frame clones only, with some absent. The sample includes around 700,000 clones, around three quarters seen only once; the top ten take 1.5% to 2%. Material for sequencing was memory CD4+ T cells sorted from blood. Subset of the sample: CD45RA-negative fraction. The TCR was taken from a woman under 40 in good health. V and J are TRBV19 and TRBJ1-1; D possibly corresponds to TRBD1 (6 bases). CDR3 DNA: TGTGCCAGTAGGGAGGACAGCCGGACAAACACTGAAGCTTTCTTT. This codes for CASREDSRTNTEAFF.